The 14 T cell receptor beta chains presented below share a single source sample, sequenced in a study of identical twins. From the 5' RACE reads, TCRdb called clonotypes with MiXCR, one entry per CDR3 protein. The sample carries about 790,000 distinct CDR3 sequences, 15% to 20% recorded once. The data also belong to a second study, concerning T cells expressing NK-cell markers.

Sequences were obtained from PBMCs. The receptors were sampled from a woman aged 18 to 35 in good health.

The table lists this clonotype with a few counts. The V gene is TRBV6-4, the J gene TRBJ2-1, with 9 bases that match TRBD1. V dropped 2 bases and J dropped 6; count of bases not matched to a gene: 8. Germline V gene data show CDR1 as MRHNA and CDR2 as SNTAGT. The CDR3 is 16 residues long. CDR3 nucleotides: TGTGCCAGCAGTGACAGAGCGGGACAGGGAACCAATGAGCAGTTCTTC. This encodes CASSDRAGQGTNEQFF.

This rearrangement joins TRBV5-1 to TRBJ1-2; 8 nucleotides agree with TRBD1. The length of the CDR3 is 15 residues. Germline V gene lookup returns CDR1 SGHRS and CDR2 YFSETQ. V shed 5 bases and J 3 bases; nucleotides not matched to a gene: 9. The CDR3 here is CASRKGATGDYGYTF. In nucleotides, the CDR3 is TGCGCCAGCAGAAAGGGCGCGACAGGGGACTATGGCTACACCTTC. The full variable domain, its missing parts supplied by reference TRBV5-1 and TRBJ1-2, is KAGVTQTPRYLIKTRGQQVTLSCSPISGHRSVSWYQQTPGQGLQFLFEYFSETQRNKGNFPGRFSGRQFSNSRSEMNVSTLELGDSALYLCASRKGATGDYGYTFGSGTRLTVV.

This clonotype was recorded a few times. This CDR3 reads CASSVALAGSTDTQYF. The CDR3, as DNA: TGTGCCAGCAGCGTAGCACTAGCGGGGTCCACAGATACGCAGTATTTT. The V gene is TRBV9, the J gene TRBJ2-3; TRBD2 aligns across 10 bases. J was trimmed by 2 bases and V by 0 bases; bases with no gene match: 3. CDR1 SGDLS and CDR2 YYNGEE come from the germline V gene. The CDR3 extends over 16 amino acids.

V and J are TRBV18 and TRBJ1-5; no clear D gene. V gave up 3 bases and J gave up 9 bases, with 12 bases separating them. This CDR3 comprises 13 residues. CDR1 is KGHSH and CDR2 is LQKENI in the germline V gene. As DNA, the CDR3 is TGTGCCAGCTCACCGGACGGATTGTGGCCCCAGCATTTT. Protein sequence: CASSPDGLWPQHF.

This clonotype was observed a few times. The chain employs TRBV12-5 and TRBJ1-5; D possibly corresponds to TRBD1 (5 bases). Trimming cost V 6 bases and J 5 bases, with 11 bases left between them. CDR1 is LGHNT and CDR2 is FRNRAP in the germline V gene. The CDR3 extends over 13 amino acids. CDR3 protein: CASGRGRDQPQHF. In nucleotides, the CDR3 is TGTGCTAGTGGCCGGGGCAGGGATCAGCCCCAGCATTTT.

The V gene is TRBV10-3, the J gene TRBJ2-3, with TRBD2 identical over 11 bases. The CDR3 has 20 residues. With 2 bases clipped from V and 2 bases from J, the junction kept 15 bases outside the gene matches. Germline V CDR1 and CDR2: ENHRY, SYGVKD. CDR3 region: CAISEVGLAGPRAYTDTQYF. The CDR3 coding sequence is TGTGCCATCAGTGAGGTTGGACTAGCGGGCCCGAGGGCCTACACAGATACGCAGTATTTT.

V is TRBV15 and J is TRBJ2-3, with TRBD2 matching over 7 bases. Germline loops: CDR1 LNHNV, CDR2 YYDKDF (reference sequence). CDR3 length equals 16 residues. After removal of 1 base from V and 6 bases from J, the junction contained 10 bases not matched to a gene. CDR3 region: CATSRGGRALIDTQYF. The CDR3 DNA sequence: TGTGCCACCAGCAGAGGTGGGAGGGCCTTGATCGATACGCAGTATTTT. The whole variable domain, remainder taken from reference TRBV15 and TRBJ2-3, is DAMVIQNPRYQVTQFGKPVTLSCSQTLNHNVMYWYQQKSSQAPKLLFHYYDKDFNNEADTPDNFQSRRPNTSFCFLDIRSPGLGDTAMYLCATSRGGRALIDTQYFGPGTRLTVL.

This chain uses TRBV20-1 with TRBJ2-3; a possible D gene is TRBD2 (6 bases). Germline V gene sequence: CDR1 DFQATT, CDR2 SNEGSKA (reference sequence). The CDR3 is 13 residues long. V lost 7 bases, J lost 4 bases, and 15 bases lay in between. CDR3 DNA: TGCAGTGTTGGGACCTGGGGGGCAGATACGCAGTATTTT. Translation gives CSVGTWGADTQYF.

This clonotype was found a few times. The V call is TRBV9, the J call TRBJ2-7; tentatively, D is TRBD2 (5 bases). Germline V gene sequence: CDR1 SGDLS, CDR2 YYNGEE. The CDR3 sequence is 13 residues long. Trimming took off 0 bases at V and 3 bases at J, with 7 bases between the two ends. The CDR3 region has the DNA TGTGCCAGCAGCGTAGGGACTCACTACGAGCAGTACTTC. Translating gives CASSVGTHYEQYF.

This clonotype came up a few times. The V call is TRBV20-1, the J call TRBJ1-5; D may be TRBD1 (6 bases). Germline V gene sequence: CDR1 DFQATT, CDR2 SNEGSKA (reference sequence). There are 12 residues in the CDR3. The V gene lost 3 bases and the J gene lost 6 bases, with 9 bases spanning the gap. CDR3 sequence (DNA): TGCAGTGCTAGGGTGGGGGCTCAGCCCCAGCATTTT. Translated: CSARVGAQPQHF.

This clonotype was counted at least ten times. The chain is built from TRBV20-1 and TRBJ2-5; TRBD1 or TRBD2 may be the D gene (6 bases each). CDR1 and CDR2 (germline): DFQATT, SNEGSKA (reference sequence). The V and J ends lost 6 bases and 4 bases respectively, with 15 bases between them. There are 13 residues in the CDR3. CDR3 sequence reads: CSAFLGGGETQYF. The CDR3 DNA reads TGCAGTGCCTTCCTCGGGGGCGGAGAGACCCAGTACTTC.

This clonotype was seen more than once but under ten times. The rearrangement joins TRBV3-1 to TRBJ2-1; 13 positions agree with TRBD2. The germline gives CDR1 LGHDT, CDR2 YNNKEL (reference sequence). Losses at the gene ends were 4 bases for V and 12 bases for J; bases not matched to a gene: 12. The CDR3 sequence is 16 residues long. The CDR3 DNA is TGTGCCAGCAGCCCTCGCGGGACTAGCGGGGCTCGGGCGCAGTTCTTC. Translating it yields CASSPRGTSGARAQFF.

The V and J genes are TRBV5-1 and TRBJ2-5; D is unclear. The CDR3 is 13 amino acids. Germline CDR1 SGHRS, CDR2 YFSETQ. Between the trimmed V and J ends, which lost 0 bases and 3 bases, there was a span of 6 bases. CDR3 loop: CASSLVWEETQYF. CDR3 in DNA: TGCGCCAGCAGCTTGGTGTGGGAAGAGACCCAGTACTTC.

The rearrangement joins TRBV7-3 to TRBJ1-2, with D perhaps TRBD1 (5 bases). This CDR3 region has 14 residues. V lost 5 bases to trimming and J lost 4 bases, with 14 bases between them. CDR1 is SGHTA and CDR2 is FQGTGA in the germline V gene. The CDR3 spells CASSPGGQGYGYTF. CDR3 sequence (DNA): TGTGCCAGCAGCCCGGGAGGTCAGGGCTATGGCTACACCTTC. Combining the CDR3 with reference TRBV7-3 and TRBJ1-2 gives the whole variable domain GAGVSQTPSNKVTEKGKYVELRCDPISGHTALYWYRQSLGQGPEFLIYFQGTGAADDSGLPNDRFFAVRPEGSVSTLKIQRTERGDSAVYLCASSPGGQGYGYTFGSGTRLTVV.